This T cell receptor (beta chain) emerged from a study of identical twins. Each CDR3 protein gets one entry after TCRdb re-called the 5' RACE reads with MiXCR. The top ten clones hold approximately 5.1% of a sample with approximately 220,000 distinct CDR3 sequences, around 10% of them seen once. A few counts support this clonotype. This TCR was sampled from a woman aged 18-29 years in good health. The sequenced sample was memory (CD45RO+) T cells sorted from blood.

CDR3 region: CATSRAGMVQETQYF. The CDR3 DNA sequence: TGTGCCACCAGCAGAGCGGGGATGGTACAAGAGACCCAGTACTTC. This sequence joins TRBV15 and TRBJ2-5; TRBD2 is a possible D gene (5 bases). This CDR3 contains 15 residues. Between the trimmed V and J ends, which lost 1 base and 2 bases, there was a span of 11 bases. The germline V gene has CDR1 LNHNV and CDR2 YYDKDF (reference sequence).